This passage covers 22 T cell receptor beta chains from one sample sequenced in a study of blood T cell repertoires in COVID-19. The method was immunoSEQ multiplex PCR; TCRdb's version includes in-frame clones alone and lacks a portion of them. Among approximately 230,000 clones, almost 90% were seen once, and the ten largest hold approximately 1.4%. Sequencing was done on a sample of peripheral blood. The receptors were sampled from an elderly man with acute or convalescent COVID-19.

The chain links TRBV9 to TRBJ1-6; TRBD1 might be the D (5 bases). This CDR3 is 16 amino acids long. V was clipped by 3 bases and J by 0 bases, with 10 bases between them. Germline CDR1 is SGDLS and CDR2 is YYNGEE. CDR3 nucleotides: TGTGCCAGCAGCGAGAGACAGAGCTCCTATAATTCACCCCTCCACTTT. It codes for CASSERQSSYNSPLHF.

V and J are TRBV28 and TRBJ2-1, with TRBD2 identical over 10 bases. The V gene end was trimmed by 7 bases and the J gene end by 5 bases; junction bases not matched to a gene: 5. Germline V gene data show CDR1 as MDHEN and CDR2 as SYDVKM. This CDR3 has 14 residues. The CDR3 DNA reads as TGTGCCAGCAAACCGGGACTAGCGAACAATGAGCAGTTCTTC. It yields the protein CASKPGLANNEQFF.

The chain links TRBV12-3 or TRBV12-4 to TRBJ1-2; D is perhaps TRBD1 (6 bases). Trimming shortened V by 6 bases and J by 7 bases, and 15 bases separated the two germline ends. The CDR3 contains 13 residues. DNA of the CDR3: TGTGCCAGCAGCCGGACAGCCGCTACTGGCTACACCTTC. Translation gives CASSRTAATGYTF.

The CDR3 here is CASSKNSYGYTF. The DNA of the CDR3 is TGTGCCAGCAGCAAGAACTCCTATGGCTACACCTTC. The V call is TRBV14, the J call TRBJ1-2; no firm D call. The CDR3 length is 12 residues. CDR1 and CDR2 from the germline V gene are SGHDN and FVKESK. The ends were cut back, 5 bases at V and 4 bases at J, with 8 bases in the middle. The full variable domain, its missing parts supplied by reference TRBV14 and TRBJ1-2, is EAGVTQFPSHSVIEKGQTVTLRCDPISGHDNLYWYRRVMGKEIKFLLHFVKESKQDESGMPNNRFLAERTGGTYSTLKVQPAELEDSGVYFCASSKNSYGYTFGSGTRLTVV.

V gene TRBV19 combines with J gene TRBJ1-1; weak D call: TRBD1 (5 bases). Deletions cut 2 bases from V and 1 base from J, with 11 bases between. This CDR3 has 15 residues. Germline-derived CDR1 and CDR2 are LNHDA and SQIVND (reference sequence). CDR3 loop: CASSIMFGQNTEAFF. The CDR3 DNA reads as TGTGCCAGTAGTATAATGTTTGGACAGAACACTGAAGCTTTCTTT.

The chain combines TRBV24-1 with TRBJ2-7; tentatively, D is TRBD2 (5 bases). This CDR3 has 15 amino acids. V lost 4 bases and J lost 0, with 12 bases in between. The germline CDR1 and CDR2 sequences are KGHDR and SFDVKD. CDR3 in amino acids: CATSDPSGGSYEQYF. The CDR3 DNA is TGTGCCACCAGTGACCCTTCCGGAGGCTCCTACGAGCAGTACTTC.

This rearrangement joins TRBV5-1 to TRBJ1-4, with TRBD1 matching 7 bases. The CDR3 extends over 15 amino acids. V was clipped by 5 bases and J by 2 bases; unmatched bases: 6. Germline V gene data show CDR1 as SGHRS and CDR2 as YFSETQ. The CDR3 loop reads CASREGTVTNEKLFF. CDR3 bases: TGCGCCAGCAGGGAGGGGACAGTTACTAATGAAAAACTGTTTTTT.

V is TRBV5-4 and J is TRBJ1-6, with D possibly being TRBD1 (6 bases). The CDR3 is 15 amino acids. Looked up from germline, CDR1 is SGHNT and CDR2 is YYREEE (reference sequence). V was cut by 4 bases and J by 5 bases, with 13 bases left in between. CDR3 residues: CASSPGRTDNSPLHF. CDR3 sequence (DNA): TGTGCCAGCAGCCCGGGGCGGACAGATAATTCACCCCTCCACTTT.

The rearrangement links TRBV29-1 to TRBJ1-2, with D tentatively TRBD1 (6 bases). The CDR3 totals 12 residues. V dropped 5 bases and J dropped 3 bases, with 10 bases sitting between them. CDR1 and CDR2 (germline): SQVTM, ANQGSEA. The CDR3 reads CSVQTGDYGYTF. The CDR3 DNA reads TGCAGCGTTCAGACAGGAGACTATGGCTACACCTTC. The variable domain in full, completed from reference TRBV29-1 and TRBJ1-2, reads SAVISQKPSRDICQRGTSLTIQCQVDSQVTMMFWYRQQPGQSLTLIATANQGSEATYESGFVIDKFPISRPNLTFSTLTVSNMSPEDSSIYLCSVQTGDYGYTFGSGTRLTVV.

The chain is built from TRBV7-2 and TRBJ2-2, with D tentatively TRBD2 (5 bases). CDR3 length: 15 residues. V lost 1 base to trimming and J lost 3 bases, with 9 bases between them. The germline CDR1 and CDR2 sequences are SGHTA and FQGNSA. The CDR3 sequence is CASSLVGSDTGELFF. The DNA for the CDR3 is TGTGCCAGCAGCTTAGTAGGGAGCGACACCGGGGAGCTGTTTTTT.

For the CDR3, the DNA is TGTGCCAGCAGTCGTGGACAGACTGGAAACACCATATATTTT. Residues: CASSRGQTGNTIYF. The chain is built from TRBV28 and TRBJ1-3; weak D call: TRBD1 (6 bases). The CDR3 is 14 amino acids. Per the germline V gene, CDR1 is MDHEN and CDR2 is SYDVKM. V lost 5 bases and J lost 2, with 10 bases in between. The full variable domain, completed using reference TRBV28 and TRBJ1-3, is DVKVTQSSRYLVKRTGEKVFLECVQDMDHENMFWYRQDPGLGLRLIYFSYDVKMKEKGDIPEGYSVSREKKERFSLILESASTNQTSMYLCASSRGQTGNTIYFGEGSWLTVV.

V usage is TRBV2 and J usage is TRBJ1-2; D possibly corresponds to TRBD1 (5 bases). The V end was cut by 3 bases, the J end by 4 bases, with 15 bases between. The germline gives CDR1 SNHLY, CDR2 FYNNEI. CDR3 length equals 15 residues. CDR3 protein: CASSDRAGLIYGYTF. The CDR3 region has the DNA TGTGCCAGCAGTGATAGGGCGGGACTGATCTATGGCTACACCTTC.

The V call is TRBV3-1 (or the pseudogene TRBV3-2), the J call TRBJ1-1; D not resolved. The CDR3 loop spans 13 amino acids. V shed 4 bases and J shed 5 bases, with 11 bases lying between them. Per the germline V gene, CDR1 is LGHDT and CDR2 is YNNKEL (reference sequence). This CDR3 is CASSLRRETEAFF. The CDR3 DNA follows: TGTGCCAGCAGCCTCAGGCGGGAGACTGAAGCTTTCTTT.

This clone was seen once. The chain carries TRBV6-5 and TRBJ2-1, with D tentatively TRBD1 (6 bases). Germline CDR1 reads MNHEY; CDR2 reads SVGAGI. The CDR3 is made up of 16 amino acids. The V end was cut by 3 bases, the J end by 3 bases, with 15 bases between. The CDR3 DNA reads as TGTGCCAGCAGTTATTCGACAGGTTTAAGCTACAATGAGCAGTTCTTC. Amino acids: CASSYSTGLSYNEQFF.

This clone has a handful of counts. The chain recombines TRBV19 with TRBJ2-2; the D is unclear. With 11 bases removed from V and 3 bases from J, the gap between germline ends came to 10 bases. There are 12 residues in the CDR3. Germline V gene lookup returns CDR1 LNHDA and CDR2 SQIVND (reference sequence). The CDR3 sequence: CAALSDTGELFF. DNA for the CDR3: TGTGCCGCCTTGAGTGACACCGGGGAGCTGTTTTTT. The variable domain in full, completed from reference TRBV19 and TRBJ2-2, reads DGGITQSPKYLFRKEGQNVTLSCEQNLNHDAMYWYRQDPGQGLRLIYYSQIVNDFQKGDIAEGYSVSREKKESFPLTVTSAQKNPTAFYLCAALSDTGELFFGEGSRLTVL.

In this sample, this clone turned up once. This rearrangement joins TRBV20-1 to TRBJ2-3; D is perhaps TRBD1 (5 bases). This CDR3 has 14 residues. Trimming stripped 3 bases from V and 1 base from J, with 11 bases between. The V gene's germline CDR1 is DFQATT and CDR2 SNEGSKA (reference sequence). CDR3 DNA sequence: TGCAGTGCTAGTCAGGGTTCGGGCACAGATACGCAGTATTTT. It specifies CSASQGSGTDTQYF.

The chain combines TRBV5-4 with TRBJ2-1; D is perhaps TRBD2 (7 bases). The germline gives CDR1 SGHNT, CDR2 YYREEE (reference sequence). The CDR3 length is 16 residues. The V gene lost 6 bases and the J gene lost 0 bases, with 16 bases spanning the gap. DNA of the CDR3: TGTGCCAGCACCCTGGGGGGGCTAGACTCCTACAATGAGCAGTTCTTC. It codes for CASTLGGLDSYNEQFF.

The chain combines TRBV5-1 with TRBJ1-3; D unresolved. Between the trimmed V and J ends, which lost 3 bases and 1 base, there was a span of 11 bases. CDR3 size: 15 residues. Per germline, CDR1 SGHRS and CDR2 YFSETQ. The CDR3 nucleotides read TGCGCCAGCAGCTCTAGACTTGGGTCTGGAAACACCATATATTTT. Translating gives CASSSRLGSGNTIYF.

The chain has TRBV11-2 and TRBJ1-3, with D possibly TRBD1 on 5 matching bases. In germline, CDR1 is SGHAT, CDR2 FQNNGV. V was shortened by 5 bases and J by 0 bases, with 17 bases between the two germline ends. CDR3 size: 17 residues. In DNA form, the CDR3 reads TGTGCCAGCAGCCTACTAACAGGTGGATCCTCTGGAAACACCATATATTTT. Translating it yields CASSLLTGGSSGNTIYF.

The chain is built from TRBV6-5 and TRBJ1-5; 7 positions agree with TRBD1. Germline CDR1 reads MNHEY; CDR2 reads SVGAGI. V gave up 6 bases and J gave up 5 bases; unmatched junction bases: 7. The CDR3 totals 14 residues. DNA of the CDR3: TGTGCCAGCAGCCCGACAGGGACCCATCAGCCCCAGCATTTT. As protein: CASSPTGTHQPQHF.

This clone was recorded a few times. The J gene is TRBJ1-1, the V gene TRBV5-1; 7 nucleotides align to TRBD1. Looked up from germline, CDR1 is SGHRS and CDR2 is YFSETQ. CDR3 length equals 15 residues. With 2 bases clipped from V and 1 base from J, the junction kept 5 bases outside the gene matches. The CDR3 is CASSLWTGENTEAFF. The CDR3 DNA reads TGCGCCAGCAGCTTATGGACAGGAGAGAACACTGAAGCTTTCTTT. The full variable domain, with the rest looked up from reference TRBV5-1 and TRBJ1-1, is KAGVTQTPRYLIKTRGQQVTLSCSPISGHRSVSWYQQTPGQGLQFLFEYFSETQRNKGNFPGRFSGRQFSNSRSEMNVSTLELGDSALYLCASSLWTGENTEAFFGQGTRLTVV.

This sequence joins TRBV3-1 (or the pseudogene TRBV3-2) and TRBJ2-1, with 10 bases aligning to TRBD2. Germline assignment: CDR1 LGHDT and CDR2 YNNKEL (reference sequence). Trimming took 4 bases from V and 1 from J; bases not matched to a gene: 7. The CDR3 spans 17 residues. The CDR3 bases are TGTGCCAGCAGCCCAGTACTAGCGGGAATGTCCTACAATGAGCAGTTCTTC. This gives the protein CASSPVLAGMSYNEQFF.